The 10 T cell receptor beta chains given below trace back to one sample, sequenced in a study of shared clonotypes between healthy human individuals. The method was immunoSEQ multiplex PCR; TCRdb's version includes in-frame clones alone and lacks a portion of them. Of 980,000 or so clones listed, around 80% are singletons. The sample consisted of memory CD4+ T cells sorted from blood. The subset denotes: CD45RA-negative fraction. The source is a man between 18 and 29 years old in good health.

The chain links TRBV7-2 to TRBJ2-7; a possible D gene is TRBD1 (7 bases). V was cut by 5 bases and J by 6 bases, with 20 bases left in between. The germline CDR1 and CDR2 sequences are SGHTA and FQGNSA. The length of the CDR3 is 15 residues. CDR3 DNA sequence: TGTGCCAGCAGCCAACCCGGGAGACAGGGCGGCGAGCAGTACTTC. Amino acid sequence: CASSQPGRQGGEQYF.

The V call is TRBV2, the J call TRBJ2-2; 12 bases match TRBD2. V lost 3 bases and J lost 7; bases outside the gene matches: 6. The length of the CDR3 is 16 residues. Germline V gene data show CDR1 as SNHLY and CDR2 as FYNNEI. CDR3 sequence: CASSDSSGRDVGELFF. The DNA of the CDR3 is TGTGCCAGCAGTGACTCTAGCGGGAGGGATGTCGGGGAGCTGTTTTTT.

In this sample, this clone turned up many times. V is TRBV18 and J is TRBJ1-2; TRBD1 is a possible D gene (5 bases). Trimming pared 3 bases from V and 2 bases from J, leaving 16 bases between. Germline-derived CDR1 and CDR2 are KGHSH and LQKENI. The CDR3 sequence is 16 residues long. CDR3 region: CASSPVGLPQNYGYTF. CDR3 nucleotides: TGTGCCAGCTCACCGGTGGGACTTCCTCAAAACTATGGCTACACCTTC.

V usage is TRBV2 and J usage is TRBJ2-3, with D unclear. CDR3 length equals 12 residues. V was trimmed by 0 bases and J by 9 bases, leaving 7 bases between them. Germline V CDR1 and CDR2: SNHLY, FYNNEI. CDR3 bases: TGTGCCAGCAGTGAAGCGGGCTGGACGCAGTATTTT. Translated, it gives CASSEAGWTQYF.

The gene calls are TRBV2 and TRBJ2-5; tentative D call: TRBD2 (6 bases). Germline V CDR1 and CDR2: SNHLY, FYNNEI. The CDR3 loop spans 12 amino acids. V was clipped by 9 bases and J by 7 bases, with 15 bases between them. This CDR3 is CASATDGGTQYF. The CDR3 region has the DNA TGTGCCAGTGCGACTGACGGGGGGACCCAGTACTTC.

V is TRBV19 and J is TRBJ2-3; D gene unclear. Germline V gene sequence: CDR1 LNHDA, CDR2 SQIVND (reference sequence). The ends were cut back, 5 bases at V and 0 bases at J, with 9 bases in the middle. This CDR3 region has 14 residues. CDR3 loop: CASSALTSTDTQYF. Written as DNA, the CDR3 is TGTGCCAGTAGTGCTCTGACTAGCACAGATACGCAGTATTTT.

The rearrangement links TRBV7-8 to TRBJ1-1; TRBD1 might be the D (5 bases). With 1 base removed from V and 1 base from J, the gap between germline ends came to 7 bases. From germline, CDR1 is SGHVS and CDR2 FQNEAQ. CDR3 length: 14 residues. CDR3 sequence: CASSLVGGNTEAFF. The CDR3 DNA sequence: TGTGCCAGCAGCTTAGTGGGGGGGAACACTGAAGCTTTCTTT.

The V gene is TRBV9, the J gene TRBJ2-7; D perhaps matches TRBD2 (6 bases). Germline-derived CDR1 and CDR2 are SGDLS and YYNGEE. V lost 3 bases and J lost 4, with 23 bases in between. CDR3 size: 17 residues. As DNA, the CDR3 is TGTGCCAGCAGCGAGACCCCTTGGGCACCTGGGGGGTACGAGCAGTACTTC. This gives the protein CASSETPWAPGGYEQYF.

The chain uses TRBV21-1 and TRBJ2-7. TRBV21-1 is a recognized pseudogene. There are 14 residues in the CDR3. This chain's CDR3 is CASAPGRSSYEQYF. The CDR3 nucleotides are TGTGCCAGTGCCCCGGGACGGAGCTCCTACGAGCAGTACTTC.

A note on this clone: A much larger clone differs by one base, so this may be a read error. Different DNA sequences within this sample yield the same CDR3. The chain has TRBV19 and TRBJ1-5; 7 nucleotides agree with TRBD1. CDR1 is LNHDA and CDR2 is SQIVND in the germline V gene (reference sequence). V shed 4 bases and J 2 bases; nucleotides not matched to a gene: 2. This CDR3 region has 14 residues. The CDR3 reads CASSTDRGNQPQHF. As DNA, the CDR3 is TGTGCCAGTAGTACCGACAGGGGCAATCAGCCCCAGCATTTT.